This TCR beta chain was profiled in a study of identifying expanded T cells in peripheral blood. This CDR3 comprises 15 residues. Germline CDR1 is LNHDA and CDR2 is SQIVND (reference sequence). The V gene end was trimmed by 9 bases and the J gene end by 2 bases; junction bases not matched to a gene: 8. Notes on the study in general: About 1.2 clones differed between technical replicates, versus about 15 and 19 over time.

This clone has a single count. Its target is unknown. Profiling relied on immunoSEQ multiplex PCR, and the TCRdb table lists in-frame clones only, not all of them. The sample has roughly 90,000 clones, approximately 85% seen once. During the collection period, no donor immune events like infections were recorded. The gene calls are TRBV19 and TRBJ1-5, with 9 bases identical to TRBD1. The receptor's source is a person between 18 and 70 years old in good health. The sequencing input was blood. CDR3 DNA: TGTGCCAGCCACCCGGGACAGGGACGCAATCAGCCCCAGCATTTT. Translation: CASHPGQGRNQPQHF.